This paragraph reports one TCR beta chain. The sample is drawn from a study of blood T cell repertoires in COVID-19. Across the study: Sites in the United States, Italy and Spain provided acute and convalescent COVID-19 samples.

Sequencing was performed with immunoSEQ multiplex PCR; in TCRdb, only in-frame clones are kept and a portion is missing. Of roughly 200,000 clones listed, about 85% are singletons. The CDR3 spans 12 residues. V dropped 4 bases and J dropped 10 bases, with 13 bases sitting between them. CDR1 SGHDN and CDR2 FVKESK come from the germline V gene. The chain combines TRBV14 with TRBJ1-1; D is uncertain. Sequenced sample: peripheral blood. The origin of this receptor is a woman older than 75 with acute or convalescent COVID-19. CDR3 protein: CASSRAREGAFF. CDR3 nucleotide sequence: TGTGCCAGCAGCCGAGCCCGTGAGGGAGCTTTCTTT.